Following are 14 T cell receptor beta chains from one sample sequenced in a study of blood T cells in healthy people across ages. With a J-beta primer mix and a sample-barcoded 5' primer, a second PCR ran about 6 to 11 cycles. From the 5' RACE reads, TCRdb called clonotypes with MiXCR, one entry per CDR3 protein. The repertoire holds 1.5 million to 2 million distinct CDR3 sequences, with roughly two fifths as singletons. The sample was blood. The receptors were sampled from a human donor in good health.

The chain carries TRBV13 and TRBJ1-5; 7 bases are shared with TRBD1. The CDR3 runs to 16 residues. In germline, CDR1 is PRHDT, CDR2 FYEKMQ (reference sequence). Trimming took 4 bases from V and 1 from J; bases not matched to a gene: 7. The CDR3 bases are TGTGCCAGCAGCTCCCGGGCAGGGGGAAGCAATCAGCCCCAGCATTTT. As protein: CASSSRAGGSNQPQHF.

V and J are TRBV27 and TRBJ2-7; perhaps TRBD2 as D (6 bases). Germline CDR1 MNHEY, CDR2 SMNVEV (reference sequence). Trimming stripped 4 bases from V and 0 bases from J, with 10 bases between. This CDR3 has 14 amino acids. CDR3 DNA sequence: TGTGCCAGCAGTTCCCCGGGGGACTCCTACGAGCAGTACTTC. Amino acids: CASSSPGDSYEQYF.

This clonotype was detected only a few times. The V and J genes are TRBV4-1 and TRBJ2-7; the D is unclear. The V and J ends lost 0 bases and 0 bases respectively, with 6 bases between them. The CDR3 is made up of 14 amino acids. Germline V lookup: CDR1 MGHRA, CDR2 YSYEKL. The DNA of the CDR3 is TGCGCCAGCAGCCAAGATCTAGACTCCTACGAGCAGTACTTC. As protein: CASSQDLDSYEQYF.

The sample holds a few counts of this clonotype. The chain has TRBV12-3 or TRBV12-4 and TRBJ2-2; D tentatively reads TRBD1 or TRBD2 (5 bases each). Trimming removed 5 bases at V and 4 bases at J, with 14 bases between. The CDR3 totals 15 residues. This chain's CDR3 is CASSPDFGATGELFF. In DNA form, the CDR3 reads TGTGCCAGCAGTCCCGACTTCGGGGCCACCGGGGAGCTGTTTTTT.

The chain joins TRBV20-1 to TRBJ1-2; D may be TRBD1 (6 bases). Per germline, CDR1 DFQATT and CDR2 SNEGSKA (reference sequence). The CDR3 runs to 16 residues. The V end was cut by 0 bases, the J end by 2 bases, with 16 bases between. CDR3 region: CSARDLKTGDNYGYTF. As DNA, the CDR3 is TGCAGTGCTAGAGATTTAAAGACAGGAGACAACTATGGCTACACCTTC.

The sample holds a few counts of this clonotype. CDR3 amino acids: CASSQERRQTDTQYF. CDR3 sequence (DNA): TGTGCCAGCAGCCAAGAGCGAAGACAGACAGATACGCAGTATTTT. This chain connects TRBV4-2 to TRBJ2-3; D is perhaps TRBD1 (5 bases). CDR1 and CDR2 (germline): LGHNA, YNFKEQ. The ends were cut back, 0 bases at V and 3 bases at J, with 10 bases in the middle. This CDR3 contains 15 residues.

The genes are TRBV7-6 and TRBJ1-1; 12 bases line up with TRBD1. CDR3 length: 15 amino acids. Germline lookup yields CDR1 SGHVS and CDR2 FNYEAQ. The J segment lost 6 bases and the V segment lost 3 bases, leaving 5 bases of the junction unmatched. CDR3 region: CASSFPGQGASEAFF. The CDR3 coding sequence is TGTGCCAGCAGCTTTCCGGGACAGGGGGCATCTGAAGCTTTCTTT.

This chain connects TRBV10-3 to TRBJ1-5, with D tentatively TRBD1 (5 bases). Trimming cost V 7 bases and J 2 bases, with 12 bases left between them. This CDR3 contains 14 residues. The germline V gene encodes CDR1 ENHRY and CDR2 SYGVKD. The CDR3 protein is CAIIQGVGNQPQHF. CDR3 nucleotide sequence: TGTGCCATCATCCAGGGTGTCGGCAATCAGCCCCAGCATTTT.

This clonotype has a handful of counts. This chain joins TRBV2 and TRBJ1-2, with D hard to call. Trimming took 0 bases from V and 4 from J, leaving 18 bases between them. The germline CDR1 and CDR2 sequences are SNHLY and FYNNEI. The CDR3 loop spans 17 amino acids. CDR3 sequence (DNA): TGTGCCAGCAGTGAAGCAGCTCTTGGCAGGAGGATCTATGGCTACACCTTC. It yields the protein CASSEAALGRRIYGYTF.

The table lists this clonotype with many counts. The V call is TRBV6-5, the J call TRBJ2-7, with a weak D call TRBD1 (5 bases). The CDR3 has 13 residues. Deletions cut 2 bases from V and 4 bases from J, with 9 bases between. Germline loops: CDR1 MNHEY, CDR2 SVGAGI. DNA for the CDR3: TGTGCCAGCAGTTACGAGCAGGGTTACGAGCAGTACTTC. Amino acid sequence: CASSYEQGYEQYF.

This clonotype was observed a few times. The chain has TRBV20-1 and TRBJ2-6; 8 nucleotides align to TRBD1. The CDR3 consists of 16 residues. Germline-derived CDR1 and CDR2 are DFQATT and SNEGSKA (reference sequence). The V gene end was trimmed by 6 bases and the J gene end by 0 bases; junction bases not matched to a gene: 7. The CDR3 nucleotides read TGCAGTGCGCGCGGACAGGGAGCCTCTGGGGCCAACGTCCTGACTTTC. It yields the protein CSARGQGASGANVLTF.

This clonotype was counted only a few times. The genes are TRBV6-5 and TRBJ2-5; 14 nucleotides align to TRBD2. V dropped 0 bases and J dropped 11; count of bases not matched to a gene: 14. The CDR3 is made up of 18 amino acids. Per the germline V gene, CDR1 is MNHEY and CDR2 is SVGAGI. CDR3 region: CASSYSMGLAGANGWQYF. The CDR3 DNA reads TGTGCCAGCAGTTACTCGATGGGACTAGCGGGGGCCAACGGTTGGCAGTACTTC.

The chain links TRBV7-2 to TRBJ2-1; 9 positions agree with TRBD1. J was trimmed by 7 bases and V by 5 bases; bases with no gene match: 12. This CDR3 spans 16 amino acids. Germline loops: CDR1 SGHTA, CDR2 FQGNSA. CDR3: CASSAATQGAMNEQFF. The CDR3 region has the DNA TGTGCCAGCAGCGCCGCGACACAGGGGGCAATGAATGAGCAGTTCTTC.

The rearrangement links TRBV20-1 to TRBJ2-3; D is ambiguous. Germline-derived CDR1 and CDR2 are DFQATT and SNEGSKA (reference sequence). V lost 0 bases and J 0 bases, leaving 16 bases between the germline ends. There are 17 residues in the CDR3. The CDR3 nucleotides are TGCAGTGCTAGAGATCGACTTAGGACGCCTAGCACAGATACGCAGTATTTT. It encodes CSARDRLRTPSTDTQYF.